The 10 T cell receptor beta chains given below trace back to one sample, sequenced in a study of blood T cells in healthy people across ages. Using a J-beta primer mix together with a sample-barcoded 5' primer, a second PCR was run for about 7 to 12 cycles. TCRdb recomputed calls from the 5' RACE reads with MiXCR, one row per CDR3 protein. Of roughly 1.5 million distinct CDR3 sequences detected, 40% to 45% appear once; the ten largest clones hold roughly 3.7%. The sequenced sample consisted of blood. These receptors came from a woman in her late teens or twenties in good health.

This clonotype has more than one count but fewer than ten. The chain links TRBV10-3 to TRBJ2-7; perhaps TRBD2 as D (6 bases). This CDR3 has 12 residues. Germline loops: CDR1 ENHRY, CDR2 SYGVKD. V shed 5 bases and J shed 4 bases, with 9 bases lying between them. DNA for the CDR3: TGTGCCATCAGTCGGGACTTTTACGAGCAGTACTTC. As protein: CAISRDFYEQYF.

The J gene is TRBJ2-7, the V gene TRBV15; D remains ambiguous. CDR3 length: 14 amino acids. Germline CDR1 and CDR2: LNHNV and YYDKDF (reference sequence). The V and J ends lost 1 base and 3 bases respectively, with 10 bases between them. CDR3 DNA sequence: TGTGCCACCAGCAGAGGTGGAGAAGGCTACGAGCAGTACTTC. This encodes CATSRGGEGYEQYF.

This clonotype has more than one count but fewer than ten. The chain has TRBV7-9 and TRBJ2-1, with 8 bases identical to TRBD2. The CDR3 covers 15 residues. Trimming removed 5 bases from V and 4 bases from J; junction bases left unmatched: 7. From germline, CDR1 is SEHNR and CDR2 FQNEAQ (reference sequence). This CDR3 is CASSPGGSGYNEQFF. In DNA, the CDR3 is TGTGCCAGCAGCCCGGGAGGGAGTGGATACAATGAGCAGTTCTTC.

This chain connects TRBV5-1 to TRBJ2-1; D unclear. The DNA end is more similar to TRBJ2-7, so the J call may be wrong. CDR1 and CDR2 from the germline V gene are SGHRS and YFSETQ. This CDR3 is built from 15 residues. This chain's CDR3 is CASSVASSSSYEQYF. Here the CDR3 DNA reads TGCGCCAGCTCCGTGGCCTCATCGTCCAGCTACGAGCAGTACTTC.

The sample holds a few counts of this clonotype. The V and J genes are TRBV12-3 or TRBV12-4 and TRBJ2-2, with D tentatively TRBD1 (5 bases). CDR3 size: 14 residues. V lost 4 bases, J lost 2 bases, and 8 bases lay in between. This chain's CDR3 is CASSSDSNTGELFF. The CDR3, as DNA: TGTGCCAGCAGTTCTGACAGCAACACCGGGGAGCTGTTTTTT.

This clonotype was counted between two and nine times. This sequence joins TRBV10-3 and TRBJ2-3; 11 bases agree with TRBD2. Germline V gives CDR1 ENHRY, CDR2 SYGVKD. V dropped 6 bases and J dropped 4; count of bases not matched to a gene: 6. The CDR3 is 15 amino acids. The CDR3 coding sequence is TGTGCCATCAGCGGACTAGCGGGTTATTCAGATACGCAGTATTTT. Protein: CAISGLAGYSDTQYF.

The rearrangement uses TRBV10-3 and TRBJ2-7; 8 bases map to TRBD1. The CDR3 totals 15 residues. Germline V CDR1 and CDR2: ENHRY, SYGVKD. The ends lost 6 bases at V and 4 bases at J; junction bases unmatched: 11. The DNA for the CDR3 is TGTGCCATCAGCTTCCGGGACAGGACCCATTACGAGCAGTACTTC. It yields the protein CAISFRDRTHYEQYF.

The CDR3 loop reads CASSTRTETPLHF. The CDR3 bases are TGTGCCAGCAGCACAAGGACGGAGACACCCCTCCACTTT. J is TRBJ1-6 and V is TRBV7-2; D gene uncertain. There are 13 residues in the CDR3. The germline gives CDR1 SGHTA, CDR2 FQGNSA. V was pared by 5 bases and J by 11 bases, with 13 bases between. Using reference TRBV7-2 and TRBJ1-6 for the parts outside the CDR3, the full variable domain is GAGVSQSPSNKVTEKGKDVELRCDPISGHTALYWYRQSLGQGLEFLIYFQGNSAPDKSGLPSDRFSAERTGGSVSTLTIQRTQQEDSAVYLCASSTRTETPLHFGNGTRLTVT.

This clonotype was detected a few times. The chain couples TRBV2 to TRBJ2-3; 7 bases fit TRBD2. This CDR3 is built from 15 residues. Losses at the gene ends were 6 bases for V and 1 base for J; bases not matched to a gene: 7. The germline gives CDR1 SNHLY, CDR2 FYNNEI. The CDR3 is CASSVLAEGTDTQYF. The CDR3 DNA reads TGTGCCAGCAGCGTCCTAGCGGAGGGCACAGATACGCAGTATTTT.

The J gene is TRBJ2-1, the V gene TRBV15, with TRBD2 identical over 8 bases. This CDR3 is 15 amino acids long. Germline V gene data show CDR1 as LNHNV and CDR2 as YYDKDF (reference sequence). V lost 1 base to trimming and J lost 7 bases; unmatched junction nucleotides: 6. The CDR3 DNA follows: TGTGCCACCAGCAGAGTTAGCGGGGCCGGTAATGAGCAGTTCTTC. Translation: CATSRVSGAGNEQFF. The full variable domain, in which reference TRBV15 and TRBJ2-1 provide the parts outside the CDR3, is DAMVIQNPRYQVTQFGKPVTLSCSQTLNHNVMYWYQQKSSQAPKLLFHYYDKDFNNEADTPDNFQSRRPNTSFCFLDIRSPGLGDTAMYLCATSRVSGAGNEQFFGPGTRLTVL.